This TCR beta chain was retrieved from a study of T-cell memory formation after mild COVID-19. Broader study findings: Cross-reactive memory seemingly joined, as some responding clones were found in pre-infection memory. Among clones peaking at day 37 in the second wave, SARS-CoV-2 specificity remained unconfirmed.

The CDR3 is 13 amino acids. The J segment lost 5 bases and the V segment lost 6 bases, leaving 5 bases of the junction unmatched. Notes on this clonotype: Its antigen remains unidentified.

TCRdb processed the 5' RACE reads anew with MiXCR; each CDR3 protein has one entry. Of roughly 190,000 distinct CDR3 sequences in the sample, around 30% were seen once. The receptor was isolated from an adult woman who had mild COVID-19 (a few samples of this study predate the infection). Cell type and time point are not known. Sequenced: PBMCs or a T cell subset sorted from them (not recorded which). V usage is TRBV12-3 or TRBV12-4 and J usage is TRBJ2-7; TRBD1 matches 9 bases. CDR3 in amino acids: CASRTGGRNEQYF. Written as DNA, the CDR3 is TGTGCCAGCAGAACAGGGGGCCGAAACGAGCAGTACTTC.